This T cell receptor (beta chain) emerged from a study of T cell responses to AZD1222 COVID-19 vaccine. This CDR3 contains 13 residues. V was pared by 6 bases and J by 4 bases, with 12 bases between. The germline gives CDR1 SNHLY, CDR2 FYNNEI. Method: immunoSEQ multiplex PCR; TCRdb's copy keeps in-frame clones and lacks some. The table includes approximately 300,000 clones, 85% to 95% detected once. As concerns this clone: Its antigen is unidentified.

Notes on the study in general: Females made up more of the donors, who were largely white British, and clonal diversity may have come out too low. Nearly half of spike-specific TCRs reportedly go after variant regions that carry no mutations.

This sequence originates from an adult who received the AZD1222 COVID-19 vaccine. The gene calls are TRBV2 and TRBJ2-5; no clear D gene. The sample here was peripheral blood, taken 28 days after the second AZD1222 dose. CDR3 nucleotides: TGTGCCAGCAGCCTCCTTGGGGTAGAGACCCAGTACTTC. This gives the protein CASSLLGVETQYF.